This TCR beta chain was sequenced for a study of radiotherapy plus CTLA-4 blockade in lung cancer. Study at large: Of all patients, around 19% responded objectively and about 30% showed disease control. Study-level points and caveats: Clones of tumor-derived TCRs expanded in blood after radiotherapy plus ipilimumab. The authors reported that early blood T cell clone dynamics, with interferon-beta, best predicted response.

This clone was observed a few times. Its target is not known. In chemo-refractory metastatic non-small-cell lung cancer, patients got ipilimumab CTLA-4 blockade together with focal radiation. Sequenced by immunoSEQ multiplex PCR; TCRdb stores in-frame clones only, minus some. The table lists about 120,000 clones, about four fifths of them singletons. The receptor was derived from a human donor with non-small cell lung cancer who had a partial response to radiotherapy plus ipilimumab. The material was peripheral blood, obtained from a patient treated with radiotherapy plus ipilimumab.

The CDR3 region has the DNA TGTGCCAGCAGCTTAGCTTTAACAGATACGCAGTATTTT. It is translated as CASSLALTDTQYF. This chain connects TRBV7-9 to TRBJ2-3; D remains unclear. Deletions cut 0 bases from V and 3 bases from J, with 4 bases between. The CDR3 contains 13 residues. CDR1 and CDR2 (germline): SEHNR, FQNEAQ (reference sequence).